Each of the 15 T cell receptor beta chains below was sequenced from the same sample in a study of tumor-infiltrating lymphocytes in primary liver carcinoma. They got blood RNA out of unsorted whole blood and also pulled out germline DNA. TCR beta cDNA came from about 500 ng total RNA, primed with a constant-region primer. Sequencing libraries for TCR beta derived from three nested multiplex PCR rounds that used slightly modified ARM-PCR. Two initial PCR rounds of 10 to 11 cycles each paired TRBV1-TRBV30 forward primers with a C-beta reverse primer. TCRdb re-analysed the multiplex PCR reads in MiXCR, keeping a single row per CDR3 protein. The sample lists about 310,000 distinct CDR3 sequences; around three fifths were seen once. Specimen: peripheral blood. These receptors all come from a woman aged 25 to 45 with primary liver carcinoma and hepatitis B virus infection.

The rearrangement uses TRBV7-9 and TRBJ1-4; perhaps TRBD1 as D (5 bases). The V gene lost 1 base and the J gene lost 7 bases, with 13 bases spanning the gap. CDR1 SEHNR and CDR2 FQNEAQ come from the germline V gene (reference sequence). The CDR3 length is 15 residues. The DNA for the CDR3 is TGTGCCAGCAGCTTAGACCCCGGGGCGGTTGAAAAACTGTTTTTT. Translated: CASSLDPGAVEKLFF. The full variable domain, in which reference TRBV7-9 and TRBJ1-4 provide the parts outside the CDR3, is DTGVSQNPRHKITKRGQNVTFRCDPISEHNRLYWYRQTLGQGPEFLTYFQNEAQLEKSRLLSDRFSAERPKGSFSTLEIQRTEQGDSAMYLCASSLDPGAVEKLFFGSGTQLSVL.

This clonotype occurred many times. DNA of the CDR3: TGTGCCAGCTCACCGACAGGGGAGGCGACCCAGTACTTC. It specifies CASSPTGEATQYF. The V gene is TRBV6-6, the J gene TRBJ2-5; TRBD1 matches at 8 bases. Trimming at V came to 8 bases and at J to 7 bases, leaving 9 bases not matched to a gene. Per germline, CDR1 MNHNY and CDR2 SVGAGI (reference sequence). The CDR3 has 13 amino acids.

This clonotype was observed a handful of times. Just one base apart from a much larger clone, this may be a read error. The conserved phenylalanine or tryptophan is not found at the CDR3 terminus, so this likely reflects a read error. V usage is TRBV11-2 and J usage is TRBJ2-5; no clear D. Germline V gene sequence: CDR1 SGHAT, CDR2 FQNNGV. The CDR3 has 13 amino acids. V was pared by 2 bases and J by 8 bases, with 12 bases between. The CDR3 region has the DNA TGTGCCAGCAGCTTATTTACGGAACCCACCCAGTACTCC. Its translation is CASSLFTEPTQYS.

The chain recombines TRBV30 with TRBJ1-1; tentative D call: TRBD1 (5 bases). The CDR3 spans 11 residues. Trimming removed 6 bases from V and 5 bases from J, with 10 bases in between. Germline-derived CDR1 and CDR2 are GTSNPN and SVGIG (reference sequence). This chain's CDR3 is CACGTPTEAFF. CDR3 bases: TGTGCCTGCGGGACCCCGACTGAAGCTTTCTTT.

This clonotype was counted at least ten times. The CDR3: CASSLLVLAGLTGELFF. The CDR3 coding sequence is TGTGCCAGCAGCTTATTAGTACTAGCGGGCCTCACCGGGGAGCTGTTTTTT. The chain is built from TRBV11-1 and TRBJ2-2, with 9 nucleotides matching TRBD2. V gave up 2 bases and J gave up 4 bases; unmatched junction bases: 8. Per germline, CDR1 SGHAT and CDR2 FQDESV (reference sequence). This CDR3 comprises 17 residues.

Turning to this clonotype: This may be a read error: a much more frequent sequence differs by one nucleotide. This rearrangement joins TRBV12-3 or TRBV12-4 to TRBJ1-2; a possible D gene is TRBD1 (6 bases). The CDR3 extends over 14 amino acids. CDR3 bases: TGTGCCAGCAGCCTCGGGCAGGGGAACTATGACTACACCTTC. Protein: CASSLGQGNYDYTF.

The table lists this clonotype with a few counts. In DNA, the CDR3 is TGTGCCAGTGAGACAGGGCCGACAGATACGCAGTATTTT. It is translated as CASETGPTDTQYF. The chain links TRBV28 to TRBJ2-3; 7 bases fit TRBD1. The V gene end was trimmed by 9 bases and the J gene end by 3 bases; junction bases not matched to a gene: 6. CDR1 and CDR2 (germline): MDHEN, SYDVKM. The CDR3 is 13 residues long.

This chain joins TRBV5-4 and TRBJ2-7; D not certain. Germline loops: CDR1 SGHNT, CDR2 YYREEE (reference sequence). V dropped 0 bases and J dropped 5 bases, with 12 bases sitting between them. This CDR3 is 14 amino acids long. CDR3 loop: CASSLEGPPHEQYF. CDR3 sequence (DNA): TGTGCCAGCAGCTTGGAAGGTCCTCCCCACGAGCAGTACTTC. Together with reference TRBV5-4 and TRBJ2-7, the CDR3 gives the full variable domain: ETGVTQSPTHLIKTRGQQVTLRCSSQSGHNTVSWYQQALGQGPQFIFQYYREEENGRGNFPPRFSGLQFPNYSSELNVNALELDDSALYLCASSLEGPPHEQYFGPGTRLTVT.

This clonotype was observed a handful of times. Its ends do not fully match the called genes, so a read error is possible. The chain recombines TRBV30 with TRBJ2-2, with D possibly being TRBD2 (5 bases). Germline loops: CDR1 GTSNPN, CDR2 SVGIG (reference sequence). The CDR3 loop spans 11 amino acids. The CDR3 DNA follows: TGTGCCTGGAGGATGTCCGGGGAGTTGTTTTTT. Residues: CAWRMSGELFF.

On this clonotype: Mismatch with germline at one junction end may stem from a read error. V gene TRBV11-1 combines with J gene TRBJ2-2; TRBD1 agrees at 7 bases. This CDR3 is built from 15 residues. Germline V lookup: CDR1 SGHAT, CDR2 FQDESV (reference sequence). CDR3 residues: CVSSLSQGDTGELFF. The CDR3 nucleotides read TGTGTCAGCAGCTTAAGTCAGGGGGACACCGGGGAGCTGTTTTTT.

J is TRBJ1-1 and V is TRBV4-3, with D unresolved. Germline loops: CDR1 LGHNA, CDR2 YSLEER. The CDR3 runs 13 residues. V was cut by 0 bases and J by 3 bases, with 5 bases left in between. The CDR3 DNA sequence: TGCGCCAGCAGCCAAGATAAGGACACTGAAGCTTTCTTT. Translating it yields CASSQDKDTEAFF.

Worth noting for this clonotype: The CDR3 ends on some other residue instead of the conserved phenylalanine or tryptophan, so this is likely a read error. V usage is TRBV4-1 and J usage is TRBJ2-5; D might be TRBD2 (6 bases). The V end lost 4 bases, the J end lost 2 bases, and 23 bases lay between the germline ends. Germline loops: CDR1 MGHRA, CDR2 YSYEKL. The CDR3 covers 18 residues. The CDR3 protein is CASSPGDTSQGVQETQYL. The DNA for the CDR3 is TGCGCCAGCAGCCCGGGGGATACTAGCCAGGGTGTGCAAGAGACCCAGTACCTC.

Only a few counts were recorded for this clonotype. The gene calls are TRBV28 and TRBJ1-4; the match to TRBD1 covers 8 bases. The V gene end was trimmed by 8 bases and the J gene end by 7 bases; junction bases not matched to a gene: 6. Looked up from germline, CDR1 is MDHEN and CDR2 is SYDVKM. The CDR3 runs 13 residues. The CDR3 spells CASLQGAGEKLFF. The CDR3 DNA reads TGTGCCAGCCTCCAGGGGGCGGGTGAAAAACTGTTTTTT.

As concerns this clonotype: A much larger clone differs by one base, so this may be a read error. The chain combines TRBV4-3 with TRBJ1-6; D gene unclear. Between the trimmed V and J ends, which lost 0 bases and 13 bases, there was a span of 13 bases. CDR1 LGHNA and CDR2 YSLEER come from the germline V gene. The CDR3 spans 14 residues. The CDR3 DNA follows: TGCGCCAGCAGCCAAGATGTCGCTCAGCATCCCCTCCACTTT. Translated: CASSQDVAQHPLHF.

A word on this clonotype: A read error may account for a junction end that differs from germline. The chain links TRBV4-1 to TRBJ1-3, with D possibly being TRBD1 (5 bases). This CDR3 is 15 amino acids long. Germline V CDR1 and CDR2: MGHRA, YSYEKL. CDR3 nucleotides: TGCGCCAGCAGCCAAGGGCCGGGGCCTGGAAACACCATATGTTTT. Protein product: CASSQGPGPGNTICF.